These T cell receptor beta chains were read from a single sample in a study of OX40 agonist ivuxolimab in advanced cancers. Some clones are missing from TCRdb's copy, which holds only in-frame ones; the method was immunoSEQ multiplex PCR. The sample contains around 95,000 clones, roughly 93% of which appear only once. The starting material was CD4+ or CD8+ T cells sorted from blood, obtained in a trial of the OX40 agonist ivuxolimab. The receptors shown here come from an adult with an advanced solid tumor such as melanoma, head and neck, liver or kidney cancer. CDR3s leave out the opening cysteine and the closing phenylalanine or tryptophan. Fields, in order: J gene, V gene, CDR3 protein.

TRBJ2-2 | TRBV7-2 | ASSLGQTHTGELF
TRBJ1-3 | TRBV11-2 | ASSHPGAGGNTIY
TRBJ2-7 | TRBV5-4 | ASSEAGEGEQY
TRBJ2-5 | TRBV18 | ASSPGGLETQY
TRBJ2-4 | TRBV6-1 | ASSEARVAGGY
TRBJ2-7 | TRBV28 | ASTSSGAAYEQY
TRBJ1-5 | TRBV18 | ASSPPGGGGNQPQH
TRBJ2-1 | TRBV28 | ASNPRASGRAAGF
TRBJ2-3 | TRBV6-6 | ASSSRGGSTDTQY
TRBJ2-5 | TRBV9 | ASSVHHRDETQY
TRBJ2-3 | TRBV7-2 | ASSLSQSNTQY
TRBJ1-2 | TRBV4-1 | ASSQDGTVAYGYT
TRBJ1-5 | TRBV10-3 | AISELGQTNSNQPQH
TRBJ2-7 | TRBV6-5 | ASSPFDGTYEQY
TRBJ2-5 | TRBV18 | ASSQRGNQETQY
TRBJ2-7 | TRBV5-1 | ASSFSAVQGWDEQY
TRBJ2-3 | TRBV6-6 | ASSTLAGGEY
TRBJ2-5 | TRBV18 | ASSPTGQGIGETQY
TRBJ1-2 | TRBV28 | ASSLLRSANYGYT
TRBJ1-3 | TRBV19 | ASADRGNTIY
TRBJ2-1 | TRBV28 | ASSKGQSQF
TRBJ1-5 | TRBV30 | AWSAQYSNQPQH
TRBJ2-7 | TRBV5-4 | ASSPSGGSVSYEQY
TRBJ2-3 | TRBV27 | ASRRELSYTDTQY
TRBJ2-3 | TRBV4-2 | ASSPGTSGGTDTQY
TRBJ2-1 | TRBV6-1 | ASSEGYSSYNEQF
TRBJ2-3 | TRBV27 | ASRPRGGSAEATADTQY
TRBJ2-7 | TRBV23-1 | ASTGRADSYEQY
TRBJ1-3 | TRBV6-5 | ASSPDREDGNTIY
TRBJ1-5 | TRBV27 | ASSPPQNSGPQH
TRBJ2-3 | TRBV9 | ASSVARGVDTQY
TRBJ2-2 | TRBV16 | ASSQFDRTNTGELF
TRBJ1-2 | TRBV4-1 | ASSLEGPEGNYGYT
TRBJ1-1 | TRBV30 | AWTSPGGVSTEAF
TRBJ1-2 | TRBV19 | ASSMGFNYGYT
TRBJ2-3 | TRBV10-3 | AISGQGATDTQY
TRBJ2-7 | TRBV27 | ASSKNRVMEYEQY
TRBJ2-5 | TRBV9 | ASSAGQGEETQY
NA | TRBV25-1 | ASSGFLDYEQY
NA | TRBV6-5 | ASRDRWSNEQY
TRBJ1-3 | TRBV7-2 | ASSLVSGALGNTIY